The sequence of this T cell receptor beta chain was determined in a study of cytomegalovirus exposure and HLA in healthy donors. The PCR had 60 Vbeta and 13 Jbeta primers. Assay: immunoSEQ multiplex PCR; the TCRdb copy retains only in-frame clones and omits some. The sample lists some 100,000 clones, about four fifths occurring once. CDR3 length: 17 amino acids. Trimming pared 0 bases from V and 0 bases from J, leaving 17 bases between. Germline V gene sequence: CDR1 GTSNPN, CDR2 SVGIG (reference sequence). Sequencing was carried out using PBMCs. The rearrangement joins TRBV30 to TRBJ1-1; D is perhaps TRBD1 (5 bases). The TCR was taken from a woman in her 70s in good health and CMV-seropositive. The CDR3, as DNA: TGTGCCTGGAGTGTTAGGGGATTAGACATCATGAACACTGAAGCTTTCTTT. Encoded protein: CAWSVRGLDIMNTEAFF.